Following are 20 T cell receptor beta chains from one sample sequenced in a study of T-cell reconstitution after alpha-beta-depleted transplantation in children (dated by TCRdb to the mid-2010s). Preparation of the library involved PCR. TCRdb records Illumina HiSeq 2500 as the sequencer. To normalize quantification of the TCRbeta repertoire, the TCR libraries were built with molecular barcoding that relied on unique molecular identifiers. TCRdb's own reprocessing of the public reads used fastp at Q25 and MiXCR and kept productive beta chains. For every CDR3 protein sequence, its rows merge into one entry that carries the most common genes and DNA. In all, the sample holds about 190,000 distinct CDR3 sequences, and approximately 6.8% of those were seen once. Around 3.1% of the sample lies in the top ten. Sample: PBMCs from the stem cell graft donor, taken from the stem cell graft. The receptors originated from a human donor who donated a stem cell graft to a child with Wiskott-Aldrich syndrome.

This clonotype was seen repeatedly, ten times or more. The rearrangement joins TRBV11-2 to TRBJ1-2; D unresolved. The ends were cut back, 0 bases at V and 2 bases at J, with 4 bases in the middle. The CDR3 has 13 residues. The V gene's germline CDR1 is SGHAT and CDR2 FQNNGV. This CDR3 is CASSLDRNYGYTF. CDR3 bases: TGTGCCAGCAGCTTAGACAGGAACTATGGCTACACCTTC.

The table lists this clonotype with a few counts. The genes are TRBV5-1 and TRBJ1-2; 9 positions agree with TRBD1. V lost 1 base to trimming and J lost 8 bases; unmatched junction nucleotides: 6. The length of the CDR3 is 14 residues. CDR1 SGHRS and CDR2 YFSETQ come from the germline V gene. CDR3 loop: CASSLTGTGSGYTF. As DNA, the CDR3 is TGCGCCAGCAGCTTGACCGGGACAGGGTCGGGCTACACCTTC. The whole variable domain, remainder taken from reference TRBV5-1 and TRBJ1-2, is KAGVTQTPRYLIKTRGQQVTLSCSPISGHRSVSWYQQTPGQGLQFLFEYFSETQRNKGNFPGRFSGRQFSNSRSEMNVSTLELGDSALYLCASSLTGTGSGYTFGSGTRLTVV.

This clonotype has just a few counts. The chain couples TRBV29-1 to TRBJ1-2, with 7 bases identical to TRBD1. The CDR3 runs 14 residues. Germline CDR1 and CDR2: SQVTM and ANQGSEA. The trim removed 6 bases at V and 3 bases at J, leaving 10 bases unmatched. The chain's CDR3 is CSVGQQGRDYGYTF. The CDR3 nucleotides are TGCAGCGTGGGACAACAGGGGAGAGACTATGGCTACACCTTC.

There are a few counts of this clonotype. This chain links TRBV18 with TRBJ2-7; D is possibly TRBD2 (6 bases). The ends were cut back, 6 bases at V and 1 base at J, with 19 bases in the middle. This CDR3 is built from 16 residues. Germline CDR1 reads KGHSH; CDR2 reads LQKENI. The CDR3, as DNA: TGTGCCAGCTCTGCCCCCCCCAAGGGAGGATCCTACGAGCAGTACTTC. Encoded protein: CASSAPPKGGSYEQYF.

Ten or more counts support this clonotype. V usage is TRBV5-1 and J usage is TRBJ2-7; perhaps TRBD2 as D (5 bases). V was shortened by 2 bases and J by 0 bases, with 12 bases between the two germline ends. The CDR3 is 15 residues long. Germline assignment: CDR1 SGHRS and CDR2 YFSETQ. The CDR3 reads CASSFLRGSSYEQYF. CDR3 sequence (DNA): TGCGCCAGCAGCTTCCTACGGGGAAGCTCCTACGAGCAGTACTTC. Supplemented by reference TRBV5-1 and TRBJ2-7, the full variable domain reads KAGVTQTPRYLIKTRGQQVTLSCSPISGHRSVSWYQQTPGQGLQFLFEYFSETQRNKGNFPGRFSGRQFSNSRSEMNVSTLELGDSALYLCASSFLRGSSYEQYFGPGTRLTVT.

This clonotype was counted at least ten times. In nucleotides, the CDR3 is TGCGCCAGCAGCTTGGGGGACGGCCCGAGGGGCTACACCTTC. It codes for CASSLGDGPRGYTF. V is TRBV5-1 and J is TRBJ1-2; D possibly corresponds to TRBD1 (5 bases). Germline CDR1 SGHRS, CDR2 YFSETQ. V lost 0 bases and J 8 bases, leaving 14 bases between the germline ends. The CDR3 covers 14 residues.

This clonotype was seen at least ten times. The chain couples TRBV5-1 to TRBJ1-6, with 10 nucleotides matching TRBD1. The CDR3 has 17 residues. Germline V lookup: CDR1 SGHRS, CDR2 YFSETQ. Trimming at V came to 3 bases and at J to 6 bases, leaving 9 bases not matched to a gene. The CDR3 is CASSWGQGPGGNSPLHF. In nucleotides, the CDR3 is TGCGCCAGCAGCTGGGGACAGGGGCCAGGTGGTAATTCACCCCTCCACTTT.

With regard to this clonotype: This may be a read error: a much more frequent sequence differs by one nucleotide. The chain recombines TRBV29-1 with TRBJ1-1, with D uncertain. Germline assignment: CDR1 SQVTM and CDR2 ANQGSEA. Trimming removed 3 bases from V and 7 bases from J, with 12 bases in between. The CDR3 totals 12 residues. CDR3 region: CSVDVEESEAFF. The CDR3 nucleotides read TGCAGCGTTGATGTAGAAGAGAGTGAAGCTTTCTTT.

This clonotype was observed many times. The chain carries TRBV10-2 and TRBJ1-5; 7 bases agree with TRBD1. V shed 8 bases, J shed 2 bases, and the junction held 6 bases outside the gene matches. Germline CDR1 WSHSY, CDR2 SAAADI. The CDR3 is made up of 14 amino acids. CDR3 amino acids: CASWTGWGNQPQHF. The DNA of the CDR3 is TGCGCCAGCTGGACAGGCTGGGGCAATCAGCCCCAGCATTTT.

This clonotype was seen repeatedly, ten times or more. This CDR3 is CASSPVTANTEAFF. The CDR3 DNA sequence: TGCGCCAGCAGCCCAGTTACAGCGAACACTGAAGCTTTCTTT. The chain couples TRBV5-1 to TRBJ1-1; D unresolved. The V gene lost 4 bases and the J gene lost 1 base, with 11 bases spanning the gap. Germline CDR1 is SGHRS and CDR2 is YFSETQ. The CDR3 is 14 amino acids.

This clonotype was detected many times. The chain is built from TRBV14 and TRBJ2-3; D is undetermined. This CDR3 comprises 12 residues. V was clipped by 5 bases and J by 2 bases, with 5 bases between them. In germline, CDR1 is SGHDN, CDR2 FVKESK. CDR3 loop: CASSYYTDTQYF. The DNA for the CDR3 is TGTGCCAGCAGCTACTACACAGATACGCAGTATTTT.

This clonotype was counted a few times. The chain employs TRBV28 and TRBJ1-5; D not resolved. The CDR3 is made up of 12 amino acids. With 6 bases removed from V and 3 bases from J, the gap between germline ends came to 6 bases. Germline V CDR1 and CDR2: MDHEN, SYDVKM. CDR3 sequence (DNA): TGTGCCAGCAGGGCCTCCAATCAGCCCCAGCATTTT. Protein sequence: CASRASNQPQHF.

This clonotype was seen many times. The J gene is TRBJ2-2, the V gene TRBV5-1, with a weak D call TRBD1 (6 bases). The CDR3 runs 15 residues. The germline CDR1 and CDR2 sequences are SGHRS and YFSETQ. V was clipped by 0 bases and J by 6 bases, with 12 bases between them. The CDR3 loop reads CASSLGAGDAGELFF. The DNA of the CDR3 is TGCGCCAGCAGCTTGGGGGCAGGGGACGCCGGGGAGCTGTTTTTT.

This clonotype has at least ten counts. V and J are TRBV5-1 and TRBJ2-5, with TRBD2 identical over 12 bases. This CDR3 comprises 14 residues. With 4 bases clipped from V and 5 bases from J, the junction kept 3 bases outside the gene matches. CDR1 SGHRS and CDR2 YFSETQ come from the germline V gene. This CDR3 reads CASSLGLAGETQYF. The CDR3, as DNA: TGCGCCAGCAGCCTCGGACTAGCGGGGGAGACCCAGTACTTC.

In this sample, this clonotype turned up many times. The chain joins TRBV7-2 to TRBJ1-1; D gene ambiguous. This CDR3 has 14 residues. CDR1 SGHTA and CDR2 FQGNSA come from the germline V gene. V was clipped by 5 bases and J by 4 bases, with 14 bases between them. CDR3 protein: CASSLDDKGTEAFF. In DNA, the CDR3 is TGTGCCAGCAGCCTGGATGACAAAGGCACTGAAGCTTTCTTT.

This clonotype appeared many times. This chain uses TRBV10-3 with TRBJ2-5; D is ambiguous. This CDR3 is built from 13 residues. The V end was cut by 5 bases, the J end by 5 bases, with 12 bases between. CDR1 is ENHRY and CDR2 is SYGVKD in the germline V gene. The CDR3 reads CAISYPNSETQYF. The CDR3 DNA reads as TGTGCCATCAGTTACCCGAATTCGGAGACCCAGTACTTC.

In its sample, this clonotype was seen a few times. This chain uses TRBV7-6 with TRBJ2-3; D is unclear. V was shortened by 2 bases and J by 4 bases, with 16 bases between the two germline ends. From germline, CDR1 is SGHVS and CDR2 FNYEAQ. The CDR3 has 16 amino acids. The CDR3 nucleotides read TGTGCCAGCAGCTTAAAGGTGGTGACCGGACCAGATACGCAGTATTTT. Encoded protein: CASSLKVVTGPDTQYF.

This clonotype was detected ten times or more. The chain is built from TRBV30 and TRBJ2-7, with D perhaps TRBD2 (6 bases). This CDR3 is 16 amino acids long. Germline V gives CDR1 GTSNPN, CDR2 SVGIG (reference sequence). V lost 2 bases and J 7 bases, leaving 24 bases between the germline ends. The CDR3: CAWSSGLAIGDCEQYF. DNA of the CDR3: TGTGCCTGGAGTTCTGGCCTAGCGATTGGGGATTGTGAGCAGTACTTC. The full variable domain, its missing parts supplied by reference TRBV30 and TRBJ2-7, is SQTIHQWPATLVQPVGSPLSLECTVEGTSNPNLYWYRQAAGRGLQLLFYSVGIGQISSEVPQNLSASRPQDRQFILSSKKLLLSDSGFYLCAWSSGLAIGDCEQYFGPGTRLTVT.

This clonotype was counted at least ten times. The chain is built from TRBV3-1 and TRBJ2-7; 14 bases are shared with TRBD2. This CDR3 has 17 residues. Germline lookup yields CDR1 LGHDT and CDR2 YNNKEL (reference sequence). The V and J ends lost 1 base and 0 bases, in that order; junction bases with no gene match: 2. CDR3 region: CASSQGTSGGSSYEQYF. The CDR3 bases are TGTGCCAGCAGCCAAGGGACTAGCGGGGGGAGCTCCTACGAGCAGTACTTC.

This clonotype was seen repeatedly, ten times or more. The chain couples TRBV20-1 to TRBJ1-4; 7 positions match TRBD1. Germline V gives CDR1 DFQATT, CDR2 SNEGSKA (reference sequence). V shed 5 bases and J 5 bases; nucleotides not matched to a gene: 8. The length of the CDR3 is 14 residues. CDR3 in amino acids: CSAGTGTDNEKLFF. The CDR3 coding sequence is TGCAGTGCTGGGACCGGGACAGACAATGAAAAACTGTTTTTT.